These T cell receptor beta chains were read from a single sample in a study of cytomegalovirus exposure and HLA in healthy donors. Using immunoSEQ multiplex PCR, the repertoire was profiled, and TCRdb retains in-frame clones only, with some absent. The table has 110,000 or so clones, about 76% seen once. The specimen was PBMCs. The receptors were sampled from a woman aged 40 to 50 in good health and CMV-seronegative. Both conserved end residues are part of each CDR3. D genes are given only for firm matches. The listing skips clone size in some rows; elsewhere it reads once, few, many or a size class.

size	D	V	J	length	CDR3	DNA
.	TRBD2	TRBV30	TRBJ2-5	13	CAWSGTSGETQYF	TGTGCCTGGAGTGGGACTAGCGGGGAGACCCAGTACTTC
.	.	TRBV19	TRBJ1-5	12	CASSVGYQPQHF	TGTGCCAGTAGTGTCGGGTACCAGCCCCAGCATTTT
once	TRBD2	TRBV14	TRBJ2-5	15	CASSQGWGGQETQYF	TGTGCCAGCAGCCAAGGCTGGGGGGGCCAAGAGACCCAGTACTTC
.	TRBD2	TRBV19	TRBJ2-5	15	CASSIGGGAQETQYF	TGTGCCAGTAGTATCGGCGGGGGGGCTCAAGAGACCCAGTACTTC
.	.	TRBV6-5	TRBJ1-1	13	CASSVRGRAEAFF	TGTGCCAGCAGTGTCAGGGGTAGGGCTGAAGCTTTCTTT
.	TRBD1	TRBV5-1	TRBJ1-1	12	CASSLGDSEAFF	TGCGCCAGCAGCTTGGGGGACAGTGAAGCTTTCTTT
.	TRBD2	TRBV5-1	TRBJ2-7	15	CASSPGGLGTYEQYF	TGCGCCAGCAGCCCCGGGGGGTTAGGGACCTACGAGCAGTACTTC
.	.	TRBV10-3	TRBJ2-1	16	CAISDRSGSSYNEQFF	TGTGCCATCAGTGATAGGTCAGGCAGCTCCTACAATGAGCAGTTCTTC
.	.	TRBV9	TRBJ2-1	14	CASSVDLGPNEQFF	TGTGCCAGCAGCGTCGATCTAGGCCCCAATGAGCAGTTCTTC
once	TRBD2	TRBV27	TRBJ2-1	14	CASGPGLASHEQFF	TGTGCCAGCGGTCCGGGACTAGCTTCCCATGAGCAGTTCTTC
.	TRBD1	TRBV19	TRBJ1-2	14	CASSRTGSQNGYTF	TGTGCCAGTAGTAGGACAGGGTCGCAGAATGGCTACACCTTC
.	TRBD2	TRBV2	TRBJ2-4	15	CASSFSGLAKNIQYF	TGTGCCAGCAGTTTTAGCGGGTTAGCCAAAAACATTCAGTACTTC
.	.	TRBV13	TRBJ2-3	12	CASSRRADTQYF	TGTGCCAGCAGCCGTAGAGCAGATACGCAGTATTTT
.	.	TRBV5-1	TRBJ1-2	16	CASSPDQGNVHYGYTF	TGCGCCAGCAGCCCGGATCAGGGGAATGTACACTATGGCTACACCTTC
few	TRBD1	TRBV6-6	TRBJ1-1	14	CASSSGQGITEAFF	TGTGCCAGCAGCTCGGGACAGGGGATCACTGAAGCTTTCTTT
.	TRBD2	TRBV2	TRBJ2-1	16	CASSEGGLAAYNEQFF	TGTGCCAGCAGTGAAGGGGGACTAGCGGCCTACAATGAGCAGTTCTTC
few	TRBD1	TRBV30	TRBJ1-1	14	CAWSMGQMNTEAFF	TGTGCCTGGTCTATGGGACAGATGAACACTGAAGCTTTCTTT
once	TRBD2	TRBV7-9	TRBJ2-7	14	CASSSGTRSYEQYF	TGTGCCAGCAGCTCCGGGACTAGGTCCTACGAGCAGTACTTC
.	.	TRBV7-2	TRBJ2-7	12	CASSFPGYEQYF	TGTGCCAGCAGCTTTCCAGGGTACGAGCAGTACTTC
.	.	TRBV28	TRBJ1-6	14	CASLTSDSNSPLHF	TGTGCCAGCCTAACCTCTGACAGCAATTCACCCCTCCACTTT
.	.	TRBV20-1	TRBJ2-1	11	CSASFNNEQFF	TGCAGTGCTAGTTTCAACAATGAGCAGTTCTTC